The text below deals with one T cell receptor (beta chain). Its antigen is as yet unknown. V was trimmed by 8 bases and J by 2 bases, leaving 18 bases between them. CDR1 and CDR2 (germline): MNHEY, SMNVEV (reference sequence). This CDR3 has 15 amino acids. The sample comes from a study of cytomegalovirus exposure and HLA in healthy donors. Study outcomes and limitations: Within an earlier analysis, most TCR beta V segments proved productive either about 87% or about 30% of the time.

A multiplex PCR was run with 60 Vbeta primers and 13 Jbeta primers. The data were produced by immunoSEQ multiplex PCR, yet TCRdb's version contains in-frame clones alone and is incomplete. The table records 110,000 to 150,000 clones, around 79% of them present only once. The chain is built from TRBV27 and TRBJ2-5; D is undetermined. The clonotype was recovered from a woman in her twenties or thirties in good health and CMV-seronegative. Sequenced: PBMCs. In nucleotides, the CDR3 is TGTGCCAGCGCGCGCTTTTATTGGTCACAAGAGACCCAGTACTTC. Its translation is CASARFYWSQETQYF.